Listed below are T cell receptor beta chains from one sample, sequenced in a study of OX40 agonist ivuxolimab in advanced cancers. Data came from immunoSEQ multiplex PCR; TCRdb stores just in-frame clones and leaves some out. This table has 75,000 or so clones, about four fifths appearing once. The sample was CD4+ or CD8+ T cells sorted from blood, taken in a trial of the OX40 agonist ivuxolimab. The source of these receptors is an adult with an advanced solid tumor such as melanoma, head and neck, liver or kidney cancer. Each CDR3 is given with its conserved first and last residue. Each record gives: J gene, V gene, clone size, D gene, CDR3 protein, CDR3 DNA. The D gene is left open where the match is weak. Not every row has a clone size; where given, it reads once, few, many or a size class.

j_gene: TRBJ1-2; v_gene: TRBV2; abundance: .; d_gene: .; CDR3aa: CASSEARRLDGYTF; CDR3nt: TGTGCCAGCAGTGAGGCCCGACGGCTAGATGGCTACACCTTC
j_gene: TRBJ1-1; v_gene: TRBV30; abundance: .; d_gene: .; CDR3aa: CAWSVSAANTEAFF; CDR3nt: TGTGCCTGGAGTGTCTCTGCCGCGAACACTGAAGCTTTCTTT
j_gene: TRBJ2-1; v_gene: TRBV9; abundance: .; d_gene: TRBD2; CDR3aa: CASSILAGALPGNEQFF; CDR3nt: TGTGCCAGCAGCATCCTAGCGGGGGCCCTTCCCGGAAATGAGCAGTTCTTC
j_gene: TRBJ2-1; v_gene: TRBV6-5; abundance: once; d_gene: .; CDR3aa: CASSQLAEGEQFF; CDR3nt: TGTGCCAGCAGTCAACTAGCTGAGGGTGAGCAGTTCTTC
j_gene: TRBJ1-6; v_gene: TRBV6-5; abundance: .; d_gene: .; CDR3aa: CASSYRGETSPLHF; CDR3nt: TGTGCCAGCAGTTACAGGGGGGAGACTTCACCCCTCCACTTT
j_gene: TRBJ2-1; v_gene: TRBV4-2; abundance: .; d_gene: TRBD2; CDR3aa: CASSPQAGGWNEQFF; CDR3nt: TGTGCCAGCAGCCCCCAAGCGGGAGGTTGGAATGAGCAGTTCTTC
j_gene: TRBJ1-1; v_gene: TRBV30; abundance: .; d_gene: TRBD1; CDR3aa: CAWREDRGRKNTEAFF; CDR3nt: TGTGCCTGGAGAGAGGACAGGGGGAGGAAGAACACTGAAGCTTTCTTT
j_gene: TRBJ2-2; v_gene: TRBV11-3; abundance: .; d_gene: TRBD2; CDR3aa: CASSPTSGLVFGELFF; CDR3nt: TGTGCCAGCAGCCCTACCTCGGGACTAGTATTCGGGGAGCTGTTTTTT
j_gene: TRBJ1-1; v_gene: TRBV12-5; abundance: .; d_gene: .; CDR3aa: CASGLVPATERRAFF; CDR3nt: TGTGCTAGTGGTTTGGTCCCGGCCACGGAGAGGCGAGCTTTCTTT
j_gene: TRBJ2-3; v_gene: TRBV12-5; abundance: .; d_gene: TRBD1; CDR3aa: CASGPDRGGQYF; CDR3nt: TGTGCTAGTGGCCCTGACAGGGGGGGACAGTATTTT
j_gene: TRBJ1-6; v_gene: TRBV30; abundance: .; d_gene: TRBD1; CDR3aa: CAWARGGGKTSPLHF; CDR3nt: TGTGCCTGGGCTCGTGGAGGGGGCAAAACCTCACCCCTCCACTTT
j_gene: TRBJ2-3; v_gene: TRBV12-5; abundance: .; d_gene: .; CDR3aa: CASGLVRSSTADTQYF; CDR3nt: TGTGCTAGTGGTTTGGTACGTAGCTCAACGGCAGATACGCAGTATTTT
j_gene: TRBJ2-2; v_gene: TRBV5-6; abundance: .; d_gene: .; CDR3aa: CASSKIGYRAGELFF; CDR3nt: TGTGCCAGCAGCAAAATCGGCTACCGGGCCGGGGAGCTGTTTTTT
j_gene: TRBJ2-7; v_gene: TRBV18; abundance: .; d_gene: TRBD2; CDR3aa: CASSPPTTSMFDEQYF; CDR3nt: TGTGCCAGCTCACCACCCACGACTAGCATGTTCGACGAGCAGTACTTC
j_gene: TRBJ2-5; v_gene: TRBV19; abundance: .; d_gene: .; CDR3aa: CASSQGETQYF; CDR3nt: TGTGCCAGTAGTCAGGGAGAGACCCAGTACTTC
j_gene: TRBJ1-4; v_gene: TRBV29-1; abundance: few; d_gene: .; CDR3aa: CSVEVVLGEKLFF; CDR3nt: TGCAGCGTTGAGGTGGTGCTTGGTGAAAAACTGTTTTTT